This T cell receptor (beta chain) was found in a study of blood T cell repertoires in COVID-19. Across the whole study: The samples span acute and convalescent COVID-19 from the United States, Italy and Spain.

As handled by the study authors: Amplification with reference gene primers provided the estimates of nucleated cell counts. The protocol was immunoSEQ multiplex PCR, while the TCRdb copy is restricted to in-frame clones and leaves out a portion. That table furnishes V, J and clone size, whereas the DNA furnished D and trimming. The repertoire holds roughly 250,000 clones, 82% seen once, with approximately 5% in the top ten. CDR1 and CDR2 from the germline V gene are LNHDA and SQIVND (reference sequence). Trimming removed 3 bases from V and 4 bases from J, with 9 bases in between. This CDR3 is 13 amino acids long. Turning to this clone: The sample contains more than one DNA sequence encoding this CDR3.

J is TRBJ1-1 and V is TRBV19, with D maybe TRBD1 (5 bases). What was sequenced was peripheral blood. The TCR sequence derives from an elderly woman with active or convalescent COVID-19. The CDR3 region is CASSIGGGTEAFF. CDR3 coding DNA: TGTGCCAGTAGTATTGGGGGGGGCACTGAAGCTTTCTTT.